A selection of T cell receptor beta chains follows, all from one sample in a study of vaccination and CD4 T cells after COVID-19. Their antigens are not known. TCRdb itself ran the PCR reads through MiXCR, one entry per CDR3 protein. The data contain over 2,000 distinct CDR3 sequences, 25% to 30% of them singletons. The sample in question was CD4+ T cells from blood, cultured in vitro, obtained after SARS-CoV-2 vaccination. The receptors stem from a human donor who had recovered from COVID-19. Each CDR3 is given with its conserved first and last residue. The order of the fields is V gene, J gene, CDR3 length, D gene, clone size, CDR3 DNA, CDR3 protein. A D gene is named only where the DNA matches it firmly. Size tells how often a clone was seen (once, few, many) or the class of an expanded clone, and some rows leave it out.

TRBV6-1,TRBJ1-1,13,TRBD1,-,TGTGCCAGCACCGACAGGGCGAACACTGAAGCTTTCTTT,CASTDRANTEAFF
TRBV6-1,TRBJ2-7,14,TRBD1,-,TGTGCCAGCAGCTCCGGTGGACAGGGCAACGAGCAGTACTTC,CASSSGGQGNEQYF
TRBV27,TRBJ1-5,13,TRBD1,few,TGTGCCAGCAGGGGACAGGGGTATCAGCCCCAGCATTTT,CASRGQGYQPQHF
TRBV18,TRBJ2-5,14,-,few,TGTGCCAGCTCACCACCGTGGGTCCGGGAGACCCAGTACTTC,CASSPPWVRETQYF
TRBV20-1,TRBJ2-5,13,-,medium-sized,TGCAGTGCCCCCTCCGGTGCGTCAGAGACCCAGTACTTC,CSAPSGASETQYF
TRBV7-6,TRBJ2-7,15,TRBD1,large,TGTGCCAGCAGCTTAGGGGACAGGGGGCCCTACGAGCAGTACTTC,CASSLGDRGPYEQYF
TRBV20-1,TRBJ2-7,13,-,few,TGCAGTGCTAGAGCTCCGAGTTCCTACGAGCAGTACTTC,CSARAPSSYEQYF
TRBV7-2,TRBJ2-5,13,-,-,TGTGCCAGCAGCTTAGGTTTGGGGAAGACCCAGTACTTC,CASSLGLGKTQYF
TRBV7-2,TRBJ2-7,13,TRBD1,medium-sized,TGTGCCAGCAGCAGGGACAGGGTTAACGAGCAGTACTTC,CASSRDRVNEQYF
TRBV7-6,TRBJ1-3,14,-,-,TGTGCCAGCAGCTTACGAGGGGTCGGGGACACCATATATTTT,CASSLRGVGDTIYF
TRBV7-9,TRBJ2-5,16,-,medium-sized,TGTGCCAGCAGCTTTATTACGGGACACCTTCAAGAGACCCAGTACTTC,CASSFITGHLQETQYF
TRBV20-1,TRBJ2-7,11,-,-,TGCGGAACACAGGACAGCTACGAGCAGTACTTC,CGTQDSYEQYF
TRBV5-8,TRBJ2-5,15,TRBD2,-,TGTGCCAGCAGCCCGGGACTAGCCGGGGAGGAGACCCAGTACTTC,CASSPGLAGEETQYF
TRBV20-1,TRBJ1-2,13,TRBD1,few,TGCAGTGCTAGAGGGACAGGGTTGGTTGGCTACACCTTC,CSARGTGLVGYTF
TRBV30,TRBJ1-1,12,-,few,TGTGCCTGGAGGGCTGGGAACACTGAAGCTTTCTTT,CAWRAGNTEAFF